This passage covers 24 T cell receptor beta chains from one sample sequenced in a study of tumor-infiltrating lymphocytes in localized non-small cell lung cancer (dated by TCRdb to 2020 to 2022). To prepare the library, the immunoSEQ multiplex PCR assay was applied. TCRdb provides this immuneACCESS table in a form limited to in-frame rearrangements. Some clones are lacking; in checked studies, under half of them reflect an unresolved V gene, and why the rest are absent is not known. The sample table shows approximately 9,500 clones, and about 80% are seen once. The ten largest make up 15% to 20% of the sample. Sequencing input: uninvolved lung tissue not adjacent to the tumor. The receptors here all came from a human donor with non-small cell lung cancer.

In nucleotides, the CDR3 is TGTGCCAGCAGCGCTATCTCTGGGGCCAACGTCCTGACTTTC. Protein sequence: CASSAISGANVLTF. V usage is TRBV11-2 and J usage is TRBJ2-6, with D unclear. The germline CDR1 and CDR2 sequences are SGHAT and FQNNGV. The CDR3 contains 14 residues. V lost 5 bases and J lost 0, with 5 bases in between.

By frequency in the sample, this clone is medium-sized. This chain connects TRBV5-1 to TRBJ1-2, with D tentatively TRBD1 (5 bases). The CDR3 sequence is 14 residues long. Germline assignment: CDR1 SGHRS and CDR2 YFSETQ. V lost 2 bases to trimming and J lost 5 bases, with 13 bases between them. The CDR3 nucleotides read TGCGCCAGCAGCTTTGAAGGGGCGGTTTATGGCTACACCTTC. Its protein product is CASSFEGAVYGYTF.

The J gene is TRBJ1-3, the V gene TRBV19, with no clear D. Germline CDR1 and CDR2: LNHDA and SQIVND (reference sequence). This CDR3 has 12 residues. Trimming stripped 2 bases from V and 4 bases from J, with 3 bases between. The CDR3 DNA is TGTGCCAGTAGTATACCGGGAAACACCATATATTTT. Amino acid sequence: CASSIPGNTIYF.

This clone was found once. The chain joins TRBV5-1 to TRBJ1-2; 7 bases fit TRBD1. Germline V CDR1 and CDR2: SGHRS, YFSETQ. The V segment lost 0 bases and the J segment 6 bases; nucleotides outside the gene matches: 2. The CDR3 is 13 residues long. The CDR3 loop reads CASSLGQGDGYTF. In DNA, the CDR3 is TGCGCCAGCAGCTTGGGGCAGGGGGATGGCTACACCTTC.

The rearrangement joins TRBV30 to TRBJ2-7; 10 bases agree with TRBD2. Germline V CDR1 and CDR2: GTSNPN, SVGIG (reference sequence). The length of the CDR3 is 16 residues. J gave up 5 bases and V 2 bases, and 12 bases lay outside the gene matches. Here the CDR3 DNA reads TGTGCCTGGAGTTCCCTCTCTAGCGGGAGTGGGCACGAGCAGTACTTC. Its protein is CAWSSLSSGSGHEQYF.

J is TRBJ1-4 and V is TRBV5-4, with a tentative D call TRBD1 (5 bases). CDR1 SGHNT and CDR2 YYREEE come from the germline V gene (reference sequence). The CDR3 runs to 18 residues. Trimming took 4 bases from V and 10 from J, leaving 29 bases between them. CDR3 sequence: CASSQDSRGAGTLGKLFF. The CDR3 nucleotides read TGTGCCAGCAGCCAAGATTCAAGAGGAGCCGGGACGCTTGGAAAACTGTTTTTT. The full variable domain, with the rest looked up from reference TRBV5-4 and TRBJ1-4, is ETGVTQSPTHLIKTRGQQVTLRCSSQSGHNTVSWYQQALGQGPQFIFQYYREEENGRGNFPPRFSGLQFPNYSSELNVNALELDDSALYLCASSQDSRGAGTLGKLFFGSGTQLSVL.

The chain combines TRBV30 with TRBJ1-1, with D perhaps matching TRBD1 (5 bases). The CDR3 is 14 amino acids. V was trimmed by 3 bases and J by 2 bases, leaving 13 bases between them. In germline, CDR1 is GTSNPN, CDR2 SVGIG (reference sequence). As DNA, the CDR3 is TGTGCCTGGAGGCCACCCCAGGGAAACACTGAAGCTTTCTTT. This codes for CAWRPPQGNTEAFF. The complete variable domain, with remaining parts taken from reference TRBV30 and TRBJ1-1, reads SQTIHQWPATLVQPVGSPLSLECTVEGTSNPNLYWYRQAAGRGLQLLFYSVGIGQISSEVPQNLSASRPQDRQFILSSKKLLLSDSGFYLCAWRPPQGNTEAFFGQGTRLTVV.

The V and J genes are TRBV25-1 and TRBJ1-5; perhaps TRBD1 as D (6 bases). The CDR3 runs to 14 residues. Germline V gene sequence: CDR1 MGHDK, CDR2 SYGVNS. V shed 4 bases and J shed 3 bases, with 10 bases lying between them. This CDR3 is CASSAPGHNQPQHF. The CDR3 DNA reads TGTGCCAGCAGTGCCCCGGGACACAATCAGCCCCAGCATTTT.

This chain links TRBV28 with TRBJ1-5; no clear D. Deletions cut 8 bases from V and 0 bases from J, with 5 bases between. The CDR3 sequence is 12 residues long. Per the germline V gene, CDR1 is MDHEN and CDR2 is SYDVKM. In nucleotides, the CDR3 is TGTGCCAGCGGGCTTAGCAATCAGCCCCAGCATTTT. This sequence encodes CASGLSNQPQHF.

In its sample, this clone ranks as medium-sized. This chain's CDR3 is CASSLVLGENEKLFF. CDR3 bases: TGTGCCAGCAGCTTAGTCTTGGGGGAGAATGAAAAACTGTTTTTT. This chain joins TRBV7-9 and TRBJ1-4; D may be TRBD1 (5 bases). The CDR3 has 15 residues. Looked up from germline, CDR1 is SEHNR and CDR2 is FQNEAQ (reference sequence). V was clipped by 1 base and J by 5 bases, with 11 bases between them.

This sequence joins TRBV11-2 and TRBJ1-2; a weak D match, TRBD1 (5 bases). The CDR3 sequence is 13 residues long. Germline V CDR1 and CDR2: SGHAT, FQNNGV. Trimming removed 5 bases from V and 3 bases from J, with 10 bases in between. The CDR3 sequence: CASSPWGYYGYTF. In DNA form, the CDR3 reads TGTGCCAGCAGCCCCTGGGGCTACTATGGCTACACCTTC.

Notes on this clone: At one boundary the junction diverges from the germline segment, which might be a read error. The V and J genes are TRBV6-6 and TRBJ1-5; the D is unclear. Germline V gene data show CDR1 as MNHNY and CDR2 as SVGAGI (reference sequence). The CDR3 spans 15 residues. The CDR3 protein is CATLPTGPLNQPQHF. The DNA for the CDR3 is TGCGCGACACTCCCAACTGGGCCCCTCAATCAGCCCCAGCATTTT.

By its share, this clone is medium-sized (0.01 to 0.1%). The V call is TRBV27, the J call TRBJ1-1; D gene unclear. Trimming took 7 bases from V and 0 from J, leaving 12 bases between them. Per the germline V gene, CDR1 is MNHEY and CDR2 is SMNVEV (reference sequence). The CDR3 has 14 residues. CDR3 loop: CASKPVELNTEAFF. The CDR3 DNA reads TGTGCCAGCAAGCCTGTGGAGCTGAACACTGAAGCTTTCTTT.

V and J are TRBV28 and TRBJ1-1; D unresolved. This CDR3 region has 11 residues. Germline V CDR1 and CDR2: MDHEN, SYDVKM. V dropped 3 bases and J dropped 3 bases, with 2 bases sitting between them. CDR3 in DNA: TGTGCCAGCAGTTTCGACACTGAAGCTTTCTTT. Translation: CASSFDTEAFF.

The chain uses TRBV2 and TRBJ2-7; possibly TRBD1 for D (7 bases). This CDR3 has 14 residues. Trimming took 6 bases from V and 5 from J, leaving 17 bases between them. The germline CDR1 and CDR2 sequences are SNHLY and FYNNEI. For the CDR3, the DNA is TGTGCCAGCAGCCCTCTCAGGGGGGTCCACGAGCAGTACTTC. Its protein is CASSPLRGVHEQYF.

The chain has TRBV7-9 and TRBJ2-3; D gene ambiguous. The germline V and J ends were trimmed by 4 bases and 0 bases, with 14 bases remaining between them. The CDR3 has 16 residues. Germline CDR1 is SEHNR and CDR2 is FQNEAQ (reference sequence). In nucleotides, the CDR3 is TGTGCCAGCAGCTACTGGTTAGGAGCTAGCACAGATACGCAGTATTTT. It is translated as CASSYWLGASTDTQYF.

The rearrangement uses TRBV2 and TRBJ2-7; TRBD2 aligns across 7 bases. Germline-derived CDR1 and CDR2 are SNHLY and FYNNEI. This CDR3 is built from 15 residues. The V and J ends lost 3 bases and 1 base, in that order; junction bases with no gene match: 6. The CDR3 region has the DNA TGTGCCAGCAGTGATTACGGCGGGAGTTCCTACGAGCAGTACTTC. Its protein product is CASSDYGGSSYEQYF.

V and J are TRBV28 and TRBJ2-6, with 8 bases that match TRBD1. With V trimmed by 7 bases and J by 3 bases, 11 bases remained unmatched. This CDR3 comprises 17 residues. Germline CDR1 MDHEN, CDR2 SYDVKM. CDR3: CASTPTGVISGANVLTF. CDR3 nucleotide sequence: TGTGCCAGCACGCCGACAGGGGTGATTAGTGGGGCCAACGTCCTGACTTTC.

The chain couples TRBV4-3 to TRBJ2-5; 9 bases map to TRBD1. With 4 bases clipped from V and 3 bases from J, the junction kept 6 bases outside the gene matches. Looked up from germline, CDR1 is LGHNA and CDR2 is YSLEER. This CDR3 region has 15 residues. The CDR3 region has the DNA TGCGCCAGCAGCCGGGGACAGGGCCCTGAAGAGACCCAGTACTTC. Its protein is CASSRGQGPEETQYF.

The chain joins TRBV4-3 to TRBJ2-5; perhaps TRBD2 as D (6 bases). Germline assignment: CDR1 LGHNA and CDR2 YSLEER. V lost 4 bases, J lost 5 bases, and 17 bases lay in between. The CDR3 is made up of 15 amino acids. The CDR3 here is CASSRSAEAGETQYF. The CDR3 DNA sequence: TGCGCCAGCAGCCGATCGGCGGAGGCGGGGGAGACCCAGTACTTC.

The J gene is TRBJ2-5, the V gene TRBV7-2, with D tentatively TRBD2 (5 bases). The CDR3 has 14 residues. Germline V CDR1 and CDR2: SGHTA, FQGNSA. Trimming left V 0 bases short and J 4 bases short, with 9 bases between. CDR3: CASSLAGVIETQYF. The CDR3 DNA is TGTGCCAGCAGCTTAGCGGGAGTCATAGAGACCCAGTACTTC.

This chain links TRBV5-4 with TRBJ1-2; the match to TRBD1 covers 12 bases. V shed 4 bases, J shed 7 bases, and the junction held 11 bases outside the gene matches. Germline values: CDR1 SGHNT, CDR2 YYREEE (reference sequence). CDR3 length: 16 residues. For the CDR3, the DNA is TGTGCCAGCAGCGCGGGAAACGGGACAGGGGGCGTTGGCTACACCTTC. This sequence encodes CASSAGNGTGGVGYTF.

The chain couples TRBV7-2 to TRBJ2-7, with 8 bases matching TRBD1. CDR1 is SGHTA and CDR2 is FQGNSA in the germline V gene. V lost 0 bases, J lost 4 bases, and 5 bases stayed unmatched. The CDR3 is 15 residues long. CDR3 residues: CASSLARGLVYEQYF. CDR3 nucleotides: TGTGCCAGCAGCTTAGCCAGGGGGCTCGTGTACGAGCAGTACTTC.

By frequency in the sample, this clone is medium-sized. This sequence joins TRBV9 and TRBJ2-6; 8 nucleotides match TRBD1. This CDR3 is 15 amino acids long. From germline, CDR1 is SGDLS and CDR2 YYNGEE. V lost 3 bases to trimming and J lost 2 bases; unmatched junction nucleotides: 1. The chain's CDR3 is CASSAQGAGANVLTF. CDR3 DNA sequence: TGTGCCAGCAGCGCACAGGGGGCTGGGGCCAACGTCCTGACTTTC. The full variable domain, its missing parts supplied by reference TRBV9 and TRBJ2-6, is DSGVTQTPKHLITATGQRVTLRCSPRSGDLSVYWYQQSLDQGLQFLIQYYNGEERAKGNILERFSAQQFPDLHSELNLSSLELGDSALYFCASSAQGAGANVLTFGAGSRLTVL.